The 20 T cell receptor beta chains below all came from one sample that was sequenced in a study of blood T cell repertoires in COVID-19 (dated by TCRdb to 2020 to 2021). Library construction relied on the immunoSEQ multiplex PCR assay. TCRdb obtained this table from immuneACCESS and retained in-frame rearrangements with V and J assigned. These tables miss some clones; where compared with another copy, unresolved V genes account for less than half of the shortfall, and the remainder is unexplained. The sample table contains roughly 350,000 clones; only one count was recorded for approximately 88% of them. Around 4% of the sample lies in the top ten. Sequences were obtained from peripheral blood. The origin of the receptors is a woman in her forties or fifties with active or convalescent COVID-19.

The CDR3 coding sequence is TGTGCCAGCAGTGAAGCGGGGACACGTACCTACGAGCAGTACTTC. Protein: CASSEAGTRTYEQYF. V and J are TRBV6-1 and TRBJ2-7, with D possibly being TRBD1 (6 bases). CDR3 size: 15 residues. Germline CDR1 MNHNS, CDR2 SASEGT. Trimming pared 0 bases from V and 2 bases from J, leaving 11 bases between.

The chain employs TRBV4-1 and TRBJ2-7; TRBD2 is a possible D gene (5 bases). CDR3 length: 15 amino acids. The V end was cut by 0 bases, the J end by 9 bases, with 18 bases between. From germline, CDR1 is MGHRA and CDR2 YSYEKL. CDR3 amino acids: CASSQDVGGTYRQYF. CDR3 nucleotides: TGCGCCAGCAGCCAAGATGTTGGAGGAACCTACCGGCAGTACTTC.

The V gene is TRBV30, the J gene TRBJ2-1; TRBD2 aligns across 10 bases. J was trimmed by 8 bases and V by 4 bases; bases with no gene match: 8. CDR1 is GTSNPN, CDR2 SVGIG, per germline (reference sequence). The CDR3 is made up of 14 amino acids. The CDR3 region has the DNA TGTGCCTGGATTAAGCGGGGGGGCCAAGATGAGCAGTTCTTC. Translation gives CAWIKRGGQDEQFF.

J is TRBJ2-1 and V is TRBV6-1; 15 bases align to TRBD2. Trimming took 1 base from V and 6 from J; bases not matched to a gene: 4. In germline, CDR1 is MNHNS, CDR2 SASEGT. The length of the CDR3 is 17 residues. The CDR3: CASSEGTSGRALNEQFF. The DNA of the CDR3 is TGTGCCAGCAGTGAAGGGACTAGCGGGAGGGCCCTCAATGAGCAGTTCTTC.

The chain uses TRBV18 and TRBJ2-7; tentative D call: TRBD2 (5 bases). From germline, CDR1 is KGHSH and CDR2 LQKENI. Deletions cut 2 bases from V and 7 bases from J, with 12 bases between. The CDR3 totals 13 residues. The CDR3 loop is CASSPASPGEQYF. The CDR3 region has the DNA TGTGCCAGCTCACCAGCTTCCCCGGGAGAGCAGTACTTC.

The V call is TRBV10-3, the J call TRBJ1-1, with D perhaps TRBD1 (6 bases). V lost 5 bases and J lost 5, with 9 bases in between. The germline CDR1 and CDR2 sequences are ENHRY and SYGVKD. The CDR3 is 12 residues long. This CDR3 reads CAISRQGTEAFF. As DNA, the CDR3 is TGTGCCATCAGTCGTCAGGGGACTGAAGCTTTCTTT.

The chain combines TRBV15 with TRBJ1-1, with no clear D. The CDR3 is 18 residues long. Germline values: CDR1 LNHNV, CDR2 YYDKDF (reference sequence). The ends were cut back, 2 bases at V and 3 bases at J, with 22 bases in the middle. DNA of the CDR3: TGTGCCACCAGCAGACCCCTCCGGGTGGCGGGGAGGCACACTGAAGCTTTCTTT. Its protein is CATSRPLRVAGRHTEAFF.

The chain employs TRBV5-8 and TRBJ2-1; the D is unclear. This CDR3 has 17 residues. Germline CDR1 reads SGHTS; CDR2 reads YDEGEE. V gave up 2 bases and J gave up 0 bases, with 15 bases separating them. The CDR3: CASSFPATRSSYNEQFF. In DNA, the CDR3 is TGTGCCAGCAGCTTTCCAGCGACTCGGAGCTCCTACAATGAGCAGTTCTTC.

The chain combines TRBV27 with TRBJ2-4, with 8 nucleotides matching TRBD2. J was trimmed by 4 bases and V by 6 bases; bases with no gene match: 5. CDR3 length: 14 residues. Germline V gene sequence: CDR1 MNHEY, CDR2 SMNVEV (reference sequence). The CDR3 region has the DNA TGTGCCAGCAGAGGACTAGCAAGGAAAAACATTCAGTACTTC. This sequence encodes CASRGLARKNIQYF.

The V call is TRBV27, the J call TRBJ2-2; the match to TRBD1 covers 8 bases. V lost 6 bases to trimming and J lost 6 bases; unmatched junction nucleotides: 6. CDR3 size: 14 residues. Germline CDR1 and CDR2: MNHEY and SMNVEV (reference sequence). The CDR3 here is CASSPTGVAGELFF. Written as DNA, the CDR3 is TGTGCCAGCAGCCCGACAGGGGTCGCCGGGGAGCTGTTTTTT.

To note about this clone: The same CDR3 is also encoded by other DNA sequences in this sample. The chain links TRBV5-1 to TRBJ1-1; maybe TRBD1 (6 bases). Germline CDR1 reads SGHRS; CDR2 reads YFSETQ. This CDR3 contains 15 residues. V gave up 0 bases and J gave up 0 bases, with 9 bases separating them. In DNA form, the CDR3 reads TGCGCCAGCAGCTTGGTAACAGGGTTGAACACTGAAGCTTTCTTT. Its protein is CASSLVTGLNTEAFF. Together with reference TRBV5-1 and TRBJ1-1, the CDR3 gives the full variable domain: KAGVTQTPRYLIKTRGQQVTLSCSPISGHRSVSWYQQTPGQGLQFLFEYFSETQRNKGNFPGRFSGRQFSNSRSEMNVSTLELGDSALYLCASSLVTGLNTEAFFGQGTRLTVV.

The genes are TRBV4-1 and TRBJ1-3; perhaps TRBD1 as D (5 bases). In germline, CDR1 is MGHRA, CDR2 YSYEKL. The CDR3 covers 15 residues. Trimming left V 3 bases short and J 3 bases short, with 12 bases between. CDR3 nucleotides: TGCGCCAGCAGCCAGACGGGACTTCTTGGAAACACCATATATTTT. Protein sequence: CASSQTGLLGNTIYF.

Worth noting for this clone: Other DNA sequences in this specimen translate into the identical CDR3. The rearrangement uses TRBV18 and TRBJ2-7; 8 nucleotides agree with TRBD1. The CDR3 totals 14 residues. J was trimmed by 4 bases and V by 0 bases; bases with no gene match: 2. Germline CDR1 is KGHSH and CDR2 is LQKENI. The CDR3 spells CASSPPGQGYEQYF. The CDR3 DNA reads TGTGCCAGCTCACCACCAGGACAGGGATACGAGCAGTACTTC.

This clone was seen more than once but under ten times. The V and J genes are TRBV24-1 and TRBJ2-1, with TRBD2 matching 10 bases. This CDR3 contains 15 residues. With V trimmed by 5 bases and J by 2 bases, 2 bases remained unmatched. Germline CDR1 is KGHDR and CDR2 is SFDVKD. CDR3 in amino acids: CATSALAGAYNEQFF. As DNA, the CDR3 is TGTGCCACCAGTGCCCTAGCGGGAGCCTACAATGAGCAGTTCTTC.

The CDR3 here is CASSQQSGDSYEQYF. As DNA, the CDR3 is TGCGCCAGCAGCCAACAGAGCGGGGACTCCTACGAGCAGTACTTC. The V gene is TRBV4-3, the J gene TRBJ2-7, with 7 bases aligning to TRBD2. Trimming took 2 bases from V and 0 from J; bases not matched to a gene: 4. Germline V CDR1 and CDR2: LGHNA, YSLEER. There are 15 residues in the CDR3.

The V call is TRBV7-9, the J call TRBJ2-7, with a possible D match to TRBD1 (6 bases). CDR1 and CDR2 (germline): SEHNR, FQNEAQ (reference sequence). The V and J ends lost 4 bases and 5 bases respectively, with 9 bases between them. There are 12 residues in the CDR3. As DNA, the CDR3 is TGTGCCAGCAGCTACGGGACAAACGAGCAGTACTTC. As protein: CASSYGTNEQYF.

This rearrangement joins TRBV11-2 to TRBJ1-2, with 8 bases identical to TRBD1. CDR3 length: 14 amino acids. The V segment lost 4 bases and the J segment 1 base; nucleotides outside the gene matches: 2. Germline V gene data show CDR1 as SGHAT and CDR2 as FQNNGV. This CDR3 is CASSSGQGNYGYTF. The CDR3 DNA reads TGTGCCAGCAGCTCCGGACAGGGTAACTATGGCTACACCTTC.

The V gene is TRBV2, the J gene TRBJ1-2, with D perhaps matching TRBD1 (5 bases). This CDR3 is built from 13 residues. The germline V gene encodes CDR1 SNHLY and CDR2 FYNNEI. With 8 bases removed from V and 8 bases from J, the gap between germline ends came to 18 bases. This CDR3 reads CASRMDTSSGYTF. CDR3 sequence (DNA): TGTGCCAGCCGAATGGACACTTCCTCCGGCTACACCTTC.

V and J are TRBV6-5 and TRBJ2-7, with a weak D call TRBD1 (6 bases). The CDR3 length is 13 residues. CDR1 is MNHEY, CDR2 SVGAGI, per germline. Deletions cut 6 bases from V and 1 base from J, with 10 bases between. In nucleotides, the CDR3 is TGTGCCAGCAGGGGGGCAGGGTCCTACGAGCAGTACTTC. Its protein product is CASRGAGSYEQYF.

The rearrangement uses TRBV4-1 and TRBJ2-7; D remains unclear. CDR3 length: 15 amino acids. CDR1 is MGHRA and CDR2 is YSYEKL in the germline V gene. Trimming removed 0 bases from V and 6 bases from J, with 15 bases in between. The CDR3 is CASSQDSSGVFEQYF. The CDR3 DNA is TGCGCCAGCAGCCAAGATAGTTCAGGTGTTTTCGAGCAGTACTTC.